The 2 T cell receptor beta chains listed next were all sequenced from one sample in a study of blood T cells in healthy people across ages. PCR was performed a second time for 7 to 11 cycles using a sample-barcoded 5' primer and a J-beta primer mix. In TCRdb, the 5' RACE reads were re-called with MiXCR into one record per CDR3 protein. The sample yields hundreds of thousands of distinct CDR3 sequences, 52% seen once. The sample was blood. The receptors derive from a woman older than 75 in good health.

J is TRBJ2-5 and V is TRBV5-1; TRBD2 aligns across 9 bases. This CDR3 comprises 16 residues. The trim removed 0 bases at V and 5 bases at J, leaving 8 bases unmatched. The germline V gene has CDR1 SGHRS and CDR2 YFSETQ. CDR3 coding DNA: TGCGCCAGCAGCTTGGTCCCAGCGGGGGGCGAGGAGACCCAGTACTTC. Encoded protein: CASSLVPAGGEETQYF.

This clonotype has more than one count but fewer than ten. V usage is TRBV20-1 and J usage is TRBJ1-2, with no clear D. With 0 bases removed from V and 8 bases from J, the gap between germline ends came to 10 bases. The V gene's germline CDR1 is DFQATT and CDR2 SNEGSKA (reference sequence). The CDR3 totals 12 residues. DNA for the CDR3: TGCAGTGCTAGAGATCTGGGTTGCGGCTACACCTTC. Translated, it gives CSARDLGCGYTF.